These 20 T cell receptor beta chains originate from one sample sequenced in a study of T cell responses to AZD1222 COVID-19 vaccine. The repertoire was sequenced with immunoSEQ multiplex PCR; TCRdb's copy has only in-frame clones and lacks some. The sample has more than 150,000 clones; 94% are singletons. Sample: peripheral blood, taken on day 0 of AZD1222 vaccination. The receptors were gathered from an adult in good health.

The J gene is TRBJ1-6, the V gene TRBV27, with D unresolved. Trimming pared 1 base from V and 0 bases from J, leaving 7 bases between. The germline CDR1 and CDR2 sequences are MNHEY and SMNVEV (reference sequence). CDR3 length: 16 residues. CDR3 coding DNA: TGTGCCAGCAGTTTATTCGGGGACTCCTATAATTCACCCCTCCACTTT. Translation gives CASSLFGDSYNSPLHF.

The gene calls are TRBV3-1 (or the pseudogene TRBV3-2) and TRBJ1-5, with D unresolved. The CDR3 sequence is 14 residues long. Looked up from germline, CDR1 is LGHDT and CDR2 is YNNKEL (reference sequence). V shed 3 bases and J shed 2 bases, with 8 bases lying between them. The CDR3 region is CASSHAGGNQPQHF. Written as DNA, the CDR3 is TGTGCCAGCAGCCATGCCGGGGGCAATCAGCCCCAGCATTTT.

V is TRBV28 and J is TRBJ1-1, with D uncertain. The V gene lost 3 bases and the J gene lost 0 bases, with 5 bases spanning the gap. This CDR3 is 13 amino acids long. CDR1 is MDHEN and CDR2 is SYDVKM in the germline V gene. The CDR3 nucleotides read TGTGCCAGCAGTTTTGGCTTGAACACTGAAGCTTTCTTT. Translating gives CASSFGLNTEAFF.

This clone has just one count. The chain employs TRBV6-5 and TRBJ1-1; 7 bases align to TRBD1. The CDR3 contains 15 residues. Per germline, CDR1 MNHEY and CDR2 SVGAGI. V shed 2 bases, J shed 1 base, and the junction held 4 bases outside the gene matches. CDR3 in amino acids: CASSYGDRPNTEAFF. CDR3 coding DNA: TGTGCCAGCAGTTACGGGGACAGACCGAACACTGAAGCTTTCTTT.

This clone was observed a single time. The rearrangement joins TRBV6-5 to TRBJ1-1, with D perhaps TRBD1 (5 bases). The germline V and J ends were trimmed by 2 bases and 2 bases, with 12 bases remaining between them. This CDR3 has 15 amino acids. Germline CDR1 and CDR2: MNHEY and SVGAGI. CDR3 coding DNA: TGTGCCAGCAGTTACGAGGGGTTATACAACACTGAAGCTTTCTTT. This gives the protein CASSYEGLYNTEAFF.

The chain links TRBV6-1 to TRBJ1-5; the match to TRBD1 covers 7 bases. Germline CDR1 and CDR2: MNHNS and SASEGT. V shed 2 bases and J 3 bases; nucleotides not matched to a gene: 4. This CDR3 is 15 amino acids long. The DNA of the CDR3 is TGTGCCAGCAGTGAACAGGGACAGAACAATCAGCCCCAGCATTTT. It codes for CASSEQGQNNQPQHF.

This clone showed up just once. The V call is TRBV19, the J call TRBJ2-1; TRBD2 agrees at 7 bases. V gave up 1 base and J gave up 3 bases; unmatched junction bases: 6. The CDR3 contains 16 residues. Germline CDR1 is LNHDA and CDR2 is SQIVND (reference sequence). This CDR3 reads CASSIGGGRGYNEQFF. CDR3 nucleotides: TGTGCCAGTAGTATAGGGGGCGGGAGAGGCTACAATGAGCAGTTCTTC.

The CDR3 DNA reads TGTGCCAGCAGGACAGGGGGACAGGCCTACGAGCAGTACTTC. Translation gives CASRTGGQAYEQYF. The gene calls are TRBV28 and TRBJ2-7, with 9 positions matching TRBD1. The J segment lost 2 bases and the V segment lost 6 bases, leaving 5 bases of the junction unmatched. The CDR3 has 14 amino acids. Germline-derived CDR1 and CDR2 are MDHEN and SYDVKM.

This chain joins TRBV10-2 and TRBJ1-1; the match to TRBD1 covers 9 bases. V lost 4 bases and J lost 4; bases outside the gene matches: 10. The CDR3 spans 16 residues. From germline, CDR1 is WSHSY and CDR2 SAAADI. As DNA, the CDR3 is TGCGCCAGCAGTGGGAACTGGGACAGGGAGACCACTGAAGCTTTCTTT. Its protein product is CASSGNWDRETTEAFF.

The V call is TRBV6-5, the J call TRBJ2-2; TRBD1 agrees at 7 bases. Germline lookup yields CDR1 MNHEY and CDR2 SVGAGI. The ends lost 5 bases at V and 5 bases at J; junction bases unmatched: 2. There are 13 residues in the CDR3. The CDR3 DNA is TGTGCCAGCAGTATGACAGGGACCGGGGAGCTGTTTTTT. Its protein is CASSMTGTGELFF.

Only one count was recorded for this clone. The chain employs TRBV30 and TRBJ1-6; D call uncertain. The germline V and J ends were trimmed by 1 base and 0 bases, with 7 bases remaining between them. Germline V lookup: CDR1 GTSNPN, CDR2 SVGIG (reference sequence). The CDR3 is 15 residues long. Here the CDR3 reads CAWSGPSSYNSPLHF. CDR3 nucleotides: TGTGCCTGGAGTGGGCCGAGCTCCTATAATTCACCCCTCCACTTT.

The chain has TRBV5-1 and TRBJ1-4, with D perhaps matching TRBD1 (5 bases). The germline V gene has CDR1 SGHRS and CDR2 YFSETQ. V was shortened by 0 bases and J by 7 bases, with 19 bases between the two germline ends. The CDR3 is 17 residues long. The chain's CDR3 is CASSLELSRGVGEKLFF. CDR3 coding DNA: TGCGCCAGCAGCTTGGAACTCTCCCGGGGGGTGGGTGAAAAACTGTTTTTT.

This chain joins TRBV12-3 or TRBV12-4 and TRBJ2-7, with D possibly TRBD2 on 6 matching bases. The V gene lost 3 bases and the J gene lost 4 bases, with 10 bases spanning the gap. The CDR3 has 13 amino acids. For the CDR3, the DNA is TGTGCCAGCAGTTTTGGAGGGGTATACGAGCAGTACTTC. This codes for CASSFGGVYEQYF.

The chain carries TRBV19 and TRBJ2-3; no clear D. Trimming shortened V by 4 bases and J by 2 bases, and 4 bases separated the two germline ends. The CDR3 is 12 amino acids. Germline V gene lookup returns CDR1 LNHDA and CDR2 SQIVND (reference sequence). Here the CDR3 DNA reads TGTGCCAGTAGTACCCCCACAGATACGCAGTATTTT. The encoded protein is CASSTPTDTQYF.

This chain joins TRBV28 and TRBJ2-5, with 7 bases that match TRBD2. The CDR3 extends over 15 amino acids. V was clipped by 5 bases and J by 2 bases; unmatched bases: 8. CDR1 and CDR2 (germline): MDHEN, SYDVKM. CDR3 sequence reads: CASSDPVAGQETQYF. In DNA, the CDR3 is TGTGCCAGCAGTGACCCTGTAGCGGGTCAAGAGACCCAGTACTTC.

The chain joins TRBV28 to TRBJ1-2; 9 positions match TRBD1. The length of the CDR3 is 16 residues. V gave up 8 bases and J gave up 2 bases; unmatched junction bases: 12. Germline CDR1 MDHEN, CDR2 SYDVKM. CDR3 nucleotide sequence: TGTGCCAGCCTTACCGGGACAGGGACCCCCAACTATGGCTACACCTTC. Its translation is CASLTGTGTPNYGYTF.

This sequence joins TRBV20-1 and TRBJ1-5; no definite D call. V was cut by 3 bases and J by 4 bases, with 4 bases left in between. The germline V gene has CDR1 DFQATT and CDR2 SNEGSKA (reference sequence). The CDR3 extends over 11 amino acids. The CDR3, as DNA: TGCAGTGCTAGGGGGAATCAGCCCCAGCATTTT. This translates into CSARGNQPQHF.

This clone was recorded only once. The V and J genes are TRBV7-9 and TRBJ2-3, with TRBD2 matching 8 bases. Germline lookup yields CDR1 SEHNR and CDR2 FQNEAQ (reference sequence). The V gene end was trimmed by 6 bases and the J gene end by 4 bases; junction bases not matched to a gene: 9. The CDR3 contains 15 residues. The CDR3: CASSQSGSAADTQYF. In nucleotides, the CDR3 is TGTGCCAGCAGTCAAAGCGGGAGTGCAGCAGATACGCAGTATTTT. The variable domain in full, completed from reference TRBV7-9 and TRBJ2-3, reads DTGVSQNPRHKITKRGQNVTFRCDPISEHNRLYWYRQTLGQGPEFLTYFQNEAQLEKSRLLSDRFSAERPKGSFSTLEIQRTEQGDSAMYLCASSQSGSAADTQYFGPGTRLTVL.

The chain couples TRBV11-2 to TRBJ2-7; possibly TRBD2 for D (5 bases). The V and J ends lost 5 bases and 6 bases respectively, with 17 bases between them. The CDR3 is 14 residues long. Germline CDR1 reads SGHAT; CDR2 reads FQNNGV. For the CDR3, the DNA is TGTGCCAGCAGCACGTCGGACCCCGAGGGCGAGCAGTACTTC. It is translated as CASSTSDPEGEQYF.

This rearrangement joins TRBV5-4 to TRBJ2-7; possibly TRBD2 for D (5 bases). CDR3 length equals 14 residues. Trimming removed 4 bases at V and 0 bases at J, with 11 bases between. Germline loops: CDR1 SGHNT, CDR2 YYREEE (reference sequence). The CDR3 nucleotides read TGTGCCAGCAGCCTCACGGGAACCTCCTACGAGCAGTACTTC. Its protein product is CASSLTGTSYEQYF.